This TCR beta chain comes out of a study of cytotoxic CD8 clonotypes in ibrutinib-treated CLL. Clones were sequenced by immunoSEQ multiplex PCR, and TCRdb holds only the in-frame ones, with some missing. In the table there are some 310,000 clones, around four fifths of which are singletons. CDR3 length equals 14 residues. The germline CDR1 and CDR2 sequences are LGHNA and YSLEER. The trim removed 0 bases at V and 6 bases at J, leaving 4 bases unmatched. The clonotype originates from a human donor with chronic lymphocytic leukemia. This chain connects TRBV4-3 to TRBJ1-2; 7 nucleotides line up with TRBD1. Sequenced material: PBMCs, taken before ibrutinib treatment. CDR3 sequence: CASSQDKGAHGYTF. The CDR3 coding sequence is TGCGCCAGCAGCCAAGATAAGGGGGCGCATGGCTACACCTTC.